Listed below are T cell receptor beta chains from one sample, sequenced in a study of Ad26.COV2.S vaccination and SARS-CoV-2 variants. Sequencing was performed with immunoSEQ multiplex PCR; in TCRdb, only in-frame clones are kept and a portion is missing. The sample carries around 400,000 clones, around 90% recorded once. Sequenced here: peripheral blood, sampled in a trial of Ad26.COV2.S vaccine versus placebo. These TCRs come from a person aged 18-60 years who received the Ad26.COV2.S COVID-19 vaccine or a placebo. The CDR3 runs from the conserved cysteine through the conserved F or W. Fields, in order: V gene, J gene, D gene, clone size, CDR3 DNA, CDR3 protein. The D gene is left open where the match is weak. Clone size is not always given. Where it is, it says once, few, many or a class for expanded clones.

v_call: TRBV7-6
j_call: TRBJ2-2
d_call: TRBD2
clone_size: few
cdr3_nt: TGTGCCAGCAGCTTCACTAGCGGGTCCCAGAACACCGGGGAGCTGTTTTTT
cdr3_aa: CASSFTSGSQNTGELFF

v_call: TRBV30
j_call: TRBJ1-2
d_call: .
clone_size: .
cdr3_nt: TGTGCCTGGAGCCGCACCCAGGGGCAAGGAGGCTACACCTTC
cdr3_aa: CAWSRTQGQGGYTF

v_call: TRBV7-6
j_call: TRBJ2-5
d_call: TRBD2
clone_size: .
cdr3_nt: TGTGCCAGCAGCCCTGGACTAGCGGGAACACGTCGGGAGACCCAGTACTTC
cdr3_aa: CASSPGLAGTRRETQYF

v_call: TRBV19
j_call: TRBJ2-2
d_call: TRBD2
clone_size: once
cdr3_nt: TGTGCCAGTACTCTTACGGGAGGCTCGGGGGAGCTGTTTTTT
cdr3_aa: CASTLTGGSGELFF

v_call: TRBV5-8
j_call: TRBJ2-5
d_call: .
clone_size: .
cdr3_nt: TGTGCCAGCAGCGTTCAGGGCCAAGAGACCCAGTACTTC
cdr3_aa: CASSVQGQETQYF

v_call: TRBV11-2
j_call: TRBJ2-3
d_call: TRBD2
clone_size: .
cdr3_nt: TGTGCCAGCAGCTCGAGACTAGCGGGAGTCACAGATACGCAGTATTTT
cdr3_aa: CASSSRLAGVTDTQYF

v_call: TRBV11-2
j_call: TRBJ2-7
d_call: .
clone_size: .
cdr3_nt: TGTGCCAGCAGCTTCCATCAGCCTTACGAGCAGTACTTC
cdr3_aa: CASSFHQPYEQYF

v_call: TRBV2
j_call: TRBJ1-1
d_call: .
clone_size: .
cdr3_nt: TGTGCCAGCAGTGATAGGACAGCAAACACTGAAGCTTTCTTT
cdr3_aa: CASSDRTANTEAFF

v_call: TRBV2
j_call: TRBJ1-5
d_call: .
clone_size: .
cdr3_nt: TGTGCCAGCAGCTCAGGGTCGGGTCAGCCCCAGCATTTT
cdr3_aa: CASSSGSGQPQHF

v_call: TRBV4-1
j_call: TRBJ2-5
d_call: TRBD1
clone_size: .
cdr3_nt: TGCGCCAGCAGCCAGGTGGACAGGGAAGAGACCCAGTACTTC
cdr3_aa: CASSQVDREETQYF

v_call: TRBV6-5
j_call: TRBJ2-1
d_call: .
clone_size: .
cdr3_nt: TGTGCCAGCAGTAAGCCAGGGGGGGGCGATGAGCAGTTCTTC
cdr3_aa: CASSKPGGGDEQFF

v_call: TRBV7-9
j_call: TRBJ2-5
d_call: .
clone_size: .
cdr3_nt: TGTGCCAGCAGCCCTATGGGACCGTCAGAGACCCAGTACTTC
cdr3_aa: CASSPMGPSETQYF

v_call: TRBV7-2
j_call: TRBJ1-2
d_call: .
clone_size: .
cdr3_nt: TGTGCCAGCAGCTTAGGGCAGAACTATGGCTACACCTTC
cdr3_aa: CASSLGQNYGYTF

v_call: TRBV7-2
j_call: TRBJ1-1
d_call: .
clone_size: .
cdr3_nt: TGTGCCAGCAGCTTAGCGAGGGGGATGAACACTGAAGCTTTCTTT
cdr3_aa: CASSLARGMNTEAFF

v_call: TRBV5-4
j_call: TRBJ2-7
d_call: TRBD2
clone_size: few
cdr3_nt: TGTGCCAGCAGCTTGGGTGGCGGGAGGGCCCACGACGAGCAGTACTTC
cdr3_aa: CASSLGGGRAHDEQYF

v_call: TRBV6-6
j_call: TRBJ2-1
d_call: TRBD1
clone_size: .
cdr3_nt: TGTGCCAGCAGTTACTCGGGACAGAGCAATGAGCAGTTCTTC
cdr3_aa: CASSYSGQSNEQFF